The T cell receptor (beta chain) under discussion was sequenced for a study of identical twins. MiXCR was run by TCRdb on the 5' RACE reads, yielding one entry per CDR3 protein. The sample records hundreds of thousands of distinct CDR3 sequences, around a sixth being singletons. Trimming stripped 2 bases from V and 4 bases from J, with 11 bases between. The CDR3 is 14 amino acids. These data were also filed under a second study, of T cells expressing NK-cell markers. That paper states: With respect to HCMV, most of the eight sequenced donors were seropositive, and one was seronegative. The CD3+CD56-NKG2C+ fraction of several donors was likewise dominated by these clonotypes.

The source is a woman under 30 in good health. The chain links TRBV12-3 or TRBV12-4 to TRBJ1-1; no firm D call. The sample consisted of PBMCs. CDR3 DNA: TGTGCCAGCAGTTTAATTCTCTACGGCACTGAAGCTTTCTTT. It codes for CASSLILYGTEAFF.